This entry is about one T cell receptor (beta chain). Source study methods: Quantification of nucleated cells was approximated via reference gene primer amplification. Measured with immunoSEQ multiplex PCR; TCRdb has only the in-frame clones, and not every one. V and J calls and clone size are given by that table; D and trimming were obtained from the DNA. The sample holds fewer than 250,000 clones, roughly four fifths seen once. V dropped 5 bases and J dropped 4 bases, with 18 bases sitting between them. The V gene's germline CDR1 is SEHNR and CDR2 FQNEAQ (reference sequence). The CDR3 has 16 residues. This record belongs to a study of blood T cell repertoires in COVID-19. Study-wide background: COVID-19 samples, acute and convalescent, were from the United States, Italy and Spain. PBMCs, B-cell-depleted T cells, or T cells provided the cDNA or gDNA that made up the material.

The sample consisted of peripheral blood. This TCR came from a woman between 50 and 59 years old with acute or convalescent COVID-19. The chain links TRBV7-9 to TRBJ2-1; D is possibly TRBD2 (5 bases). CDR3 bases: TGTGCCAGCAGCCGAGGGTCGGGAACTGGGTACAATGAGCAGTTCTTC. Amino acid sequence: CASSRGSGTGYNEQFF.